The 13 T cell receptor beta chains presented below share a single source sample, sequenced in a study of technical replicates of blood from several donors. Generated by immunoSEQ multiplex PCR, the TCRdb table keeps only in-frame clones and is missing some. The sample lists approximately 65,000 clones; more than 75% were seen once. The sequenced material came from PBMCs. The receptor source for this set is a human donor in good health. Some clones in this sample may be carry-over from other donors' samples.

The chain is built from TRBV5-5 and TRBJ1-2; perhaps TRBD1 as D (5 bases). Germline V gene data show CDR1 as SGHKS and CDR2 as YYEKEE (reference sequence). The CDR3 totals 14 residues. Trimming removed 0 bases from V and 8 bases from J, with 14 bases in between. This chain's CDR3 is CASSLETDGAGYTF. CDR3 DNA: TGTGCCAGCAGCTTGGAGACAGATGGGGCCGGCTACACCTTC.

This chain uses TRBV5-1 with TRBJ2-7, with 7 nucleotides matching TRBD1. CDR3 length equals 15 residues. V dropped 2 bases and J dropped 3; count of bases not matched to a gene: 8. Germline V lookup: CDR1 SGHRS, CDR2 YFSETQ. Here the CDR3 reads CASSLGTEGRYEQYF. For the CDR3, the DNA is TGCGCCAGCAGCTTAGGGACAGAGGGCCGCTACGAGCAGTACTTC.

The rearrangement uses TRBV29-1 and TRBJ1-5, with 7 bases that match TRBD1. With V trimmed by 4 bases and J by 2 bases, 5 bases remained unmatched. This CDR3 has 14 amino acids. Per the germline V gene, CDR1 is SQVTM and CDR2 is ANQGSEA. CDR3 sequence (DNA): TGCAGCGTTGCACAGGGGTTGGGCAATCAGCCCCAGCATTTT. Residues: CSVAQGLGNQPQHF.

V usage is TRBV14 and J usage is TRBJ1-2; possibly TRBD1 for D (5 bases). Germline CDR1 and CDR2: SGHDN and FVKESK. Trimming took 4 bases from V and 4 from J, leaving 19 bases between them. The length of the CDR3 is 16 residues. The CDR3 DNA reads TGTGCCAGCAGCCCCTTTGGGGCTTGGAGTAGCTATGGCTACACCTTC. Its translation is CASSPFGAWSSYGYTF.

The rearrangement links TRBV7-6 to TRBJ2-3; 7 bases match TRBD2. CDR3 length: 15 residues. J lost 4 bases, V lost 1 base, and 5 bases had no gene match. The germline V gene has CDR1 SGHVS and CDR2 FNYEAQ. The CDR3 region is CASSLDGGSPDTQYF. CDR3 DNA sequence: TGTGCCAGCAGCTTAGATGGCGGGAGCCCAGATACGCAGTATTTT.

The CDR3 DNA follows: TGTGCCAGCAGTGTCCAGGGAAGAACCGGGGAGCTGTTTTTT. This translates into CASSVQGRTGELFF. The genes are TRBV25-1 and TRBJ2-2; perhaps TRBD1 as D (5 bases). Germline V gene data show CDR1 as MGHDK and CDR2 as SYGVNS. V lost 4 bases, J lost 5 bases, and 11 bases lay in between. The CDR3 contains 14 residues.

The chain is built from TRBV5-6 and TRBJ2-7, with D tentatively TRBD1 (6 bases). The germline V and J ends were trimmed by 7 bases and 1 base, with 15 bases remaining between them. The V gene's germline CDR1 is SGHDT and CDR2 YYEEEE. This CDR3 is 14 amino acids long. DNA for the CDR3: TGTGCCAGCGCCGAAGGGGGTCGGTCCTACGAGCAGTACTTC. It yields the protein CASAEGGRSYEQYF.

V usage is TRBV12-5 and J usage is TRBJ1-5; no definite D call. This CDR3 comprises 15 residues. CDR1 is LGHNT and CDR2 is FRNRAP in the germline V gene. Trimming took off 3 bases at V and 4 bases at J, with 13 bases between the two ends. As DNA, the CDR3 is TGTGCTAGTGGTTTCTGGGGAGTGGGTAATCAGCCCCAGCATTTT. Translated: CASGFWGVGNQPQHF.

The genes are TRBV7-2 and TRBJ2-1, with 12 positions matching TRBD1. This CDR3 region has 15 residues. The V gene end was trimmed by 4 bases and the J gene end by 9 bases; junction bases not matched to a gene: 7. The germline CDR1 and CDR2 sequences are SGHTA and FQGNSA. CDR3 in DNA: TGTGCCAGCAGCTCAGTGGGACAGGGGGCGGTTGAGCAGTTCTTC. This gives the protein CASSSVGQGAVEQFF.

On this clone itself: The junction does not match germline at one end; this may be a read error. The chain combines TRBV7-9 with TRBJ2-3; TRBD2 agrees at 10 bases. CDR3 size: 14 residues. CDR1 is SEHNR, CDR2 FQNEAQ, per germline (reference sequence). CDR3 DNA sequence: TGTGCCAGCAGCCTAGCGGGGGCTACAGATACGCAGTATTTT. Amino acids: CASSLAGATDTQYF.

This chain uses TRBV5-1 with TRBJ1-1, with 7 bases fitting TRBD1. CDR1 SGHRS and CDR2 YFSETQ come from the germline V gene. V was clipped by 4 bases and J by 7 bases; unmatched bases: 13. The CDR3 has 15 amino acids. The CDR3 nucleotides are TGCGCCAGCAGCGTGGGACAGCCCAAAGGTGGTGAAGCTTTCTTT. Translated: CASSVGQPKGGEAFF.

This chain uses TRBV19 with TRBJ2-2; TRBD2 aligns across 9 bases. Germline trimming cut 11 bases from V and 3 bases from J; bases unmatched to any gene: 7. Germline V gene data show CDR1 as LNHDA and CDR2 as SQIVND (reference sequence). The CDR3 contains 14 residues. The CDR3, as DNA: TGTGCCTTTGAAGCGGGAGGCTACACCGGGGAGCTGTTTTTT. Translating it yields CAFEAGGYTGELFF.

This chain connects TRBV7-8 to TRBJ2-1, with no clear D. Trimming removed 1 base from V and 7 bases from J, with 5 bases in between. This CDR3 has 12 amino acids. From germline, CDR1 is SGHVS and CDR2 FQNEAQ. The CDR3 is CASSLGRNEQFF. Here the CDR3 DNA reads TGTGCCAGCAGCTTAGGCCGGAATGAGCAGTTCTTC.